One sample yielded the 7 T cell receptor beta chains listed below, sequenced in a study of blood T cells in healthy people across ages. A second PCR, run for roughly 7 to 11 cycles, used a sample-barcoded 5' primer plus a J-beta primer mix. In TCRdb, the 5' RACE reads were re-called with MiXCR into one record per CDR3 protein. Of about 1,400,000 distinct CDR3 sequences listed, approximately 59% are singletons. The sequencing input was blood. Receptors originate from a man aged 18 to 35 in good health.

The chain employs TRBV27 and TRBJ2-1; TRBD1 aligns across 10 bases. Germline V gene lookup returns CDR1 MNHEY and CDR2 SMNVEV (reference sequence). J gave up 1 base and V 6 bases, and 6 bases lay outside the gene matches. The CDR3 is 16 residues long. The CDR3 coding sequence is TGTGCCAGCAGGACAGGGGGCCGGGTATCCTACAATGAGCAGTTCTTC. Translated: CASRTGGRVSYNEQFF.

Only one count was recorded for this clonotype. CDR3 nucleotide sequence: TGCGCCAGCAGCCCGCTCCCGAACAGGGACCACGAGCAGTACTTC. It codes for CASSPLPNRDHEQYF. The V and J genes are TRBV5-1 and TRBJ2-7, with a weak D call TRBD1 (6 bases). This CDR3 is 15 amino acids long. V was shortened by 4 bases and J by 5 bases, with 19 bases between the two germline ends. CDR1 and CDR2 from the germline V gene are SGHRS and YFSETQ.

This sequence joins TRBV15 and TRBJ2-3; a weak D match, TRBD2 (5 bases). Looked up from germline, CDR1 is LNHNV and CDR2 is YYDKDF (reference sequence). The CDR3 length is 14 residues. V was clipped by 0 bases and J by 4 bases, with 8 bases between them. In DNA form, the CDR3 reads TGTGCCACCAGCAGAGATCTGAGGGCAGATACGCAGTATTTT. Encoded protein: CATSRDLRADTQYF.

This clonotype was observed a handful of times. The chain employs TRBV6-2 or TRBV6-3 and TRBJ2-7; D possibly corresponds to TRBD2 (5 bases). Trimming left V 9 bases short and J 0 bases short, with 12 bases between. CDR1 is MNHEY, CDR2 SVGEGT, per germline. The CDR3 has 13 amino acids. The CDR3 DNA sequence: TGTGCCAGTAATAGAGGGTCCTCCTACGAGCAGTACTTC. It yields the protein CASNRGSSYEQYF.

V and J are TRBV28 and TRBJ1-1, with TRBD1 matching 8 bases. The CDR3 spans 13 residues. Germline lookup yields CDR1 MDHEN and CDR2 SYDVKM. Trimming cost V 10 bases and J 5 bases; bases outside gene matches: 9. The CDR3 DNA sequence: TGTGCCACCCGGACAGGGAGAGGGACTGAAGCTTTCTTT. Translation: CATRTGRGTEAFF.

A few counts support this clonotype. The V and J genes are TRBV4-1 and TRBJ2-4, with D possibly matching TRBD2 (5 bases). The CDR3 is 14 residues long. The germline V gene encodes CDR1 MGHRA and CDR2 YSYEKL. V was trimmed by 3 bases and J by 2 bases, leaving 8 bases between them. CDR3 residues: CASSHPGTKNIQYF. DNA for the CDR3: TGCGCCAGCAGCCACCCCGGGACCAAAAACATTCAGTACTTC.

V and J are TRBV20-1 and TRBJ2-3; 10 bases fit TRBD2. The CDR3 has 14 residues. Germline CDR1 is DFQATT and CDR2 is SNEGSKA (reference sequence). With 1 base clipped from V and 4 bases from J, the junction kept 2 bases outside the gene matches. The CDR3 here is CSARVLAGPDTQYF. The CDR3 DNA follows: TGCAGTGCTAGAGTACTAGCGGGGCCAGATACGCAGTATTTT.